Below, 20 T cell receptor beta chains from the same sample are listed, as sequenced in a study of shared clonotypes between healthy human individuals. The assay was immunoSEQ multiplex PCR, and TCRdb's table has in-frame clones only and misses some. The sample shows about 1 million clones, under 80% of them seen only once. The sample taken for sequencing was memory CD4+ T cells sorted from blood. The subset was: CD45RA-negative fraction. The receptors derive from a man aged 18 to 29 in good health.

Notes on this clone: The junction does not match germline at one end; this may be a read error. Other DNA sequences from this sample encode an identical CDR3 as well. The V call is TRBV7-7, the J call TRBJ2-1; TRBD1 agrees at 8 bases. This CDR3 is 15 amino acids long. Per germline, CDR1 SSHAT and CDR2 FNYEAQ (reference sequence). Here the CDR3 reads CASSLDRGSYNEQFF. The CDR3 nucleotides are TGTGCTAGCAGCCTCGACAGGGGTTCCTACAATGAGCAGTTCTTC.

This sequence joins TRBV11-2 and TRBJ1-5, with TRBD1 matching 11 bases. The germline gives CDR1 SGHAT, CDR2 FQNNGV. With 5 bases clipped from V and 4 bases from J, the junction kept 13 bases outside the gene matches. The CDR3 consists of 18 residues. The CDR3 nucleotides are TGTGCCAGCAGCCCGAGGACAGGGGGCACTCGGGGGAATCAGCCCCAGCATTTT. Translated, it gives CASSPRTGGTRGNQPQHF.

The table lists this clone with many counts. CDR3 DNA: TGTGCCAGCAGGCCTGACAGTAGCACAGATACGCAGTATTTT. Protein sequence: CASRPDSSTDTQYF. J is TRBJ2-3 and V is TRBV2; possible D gene TRBD1, 5 bases. The V gene's germline CDR1 is SNHLY and CDR2 FYNNEI. There are 14 residues in the CDR3. With 6 bases removed from V and 0 bases from J, the gap between germline ends came to 10 bases. The full variable domain, completed using reference TRBV2 and TRBJ2-3, is EPEVTQTPSHQVTQMGQEVILRCVPISNHLYFYWYRQILGQKVEFLVSFYNNEISEKSEIFDDQFSVERPDGSNFTLKIRSTKLEDSAMYFCASRPDSSTDTQYFGPGTRLTVL.

As concerns this clone: Different DNA sequences within this sample yield the same CDR3. The rearrangement uses TRBV29-1 and TRBJ1-2; unclear D gene. Germline CDR1 reads SQVTM; CDR2 reads ANQGSEA. V gave up 3 bases and J gave up 8 bases, with 1 base separating them. The CDR3 runs 8 residues. For the CDR3, the DNA is TGCAGCGTTGAGGGCTACACCTTC. This sequence encodes CSVEGYTF.

Regarding this clone: Other DNA sequences in the same sample also yield this CDR3. The V and J genes are TRBV6-5 and TRBJ2-7, with TRBD1 identical over 8 bases. The V and J ends lost 0 bases and 3 bases, in that order; junction bases with no gene match: 4. Germline V gives CDR1 MNHEY, CDR2 SVGAGI. This CDR3 has 15 amino acids. Here the CDR3 DNA reads TGTGCCAGCAGTTACTCGGGGACAGGCGTCTACGAGCAGTACTTC. This gives the protein CASSYSGTGVYEQYF.

This rearrangement joins TRBV28 to TRBJ1-4; D remains unclear. The CDR3 has 13 residues. Germline V gene sequence: CDR1 MDHEN, CDR2 SYDVKM. V lost 5 bases and J 7 bases, leaving 11 bases between the germline ends. CDR3 residues: CASSPPVREKLFF. CDR3 bases: TGTGCCAGCAGTCCCCCGGTGCGTGAAAAACTGTTTTTT.

This chain joins TRBV5-4 and TRBJ2-5; D gene uncertain. The CDR3 has 14 amino acids. V lost 4 bases and J lost 1, with 11 bases in between. Germline assignment: CDR1 SGHNT and CDR2 YYREEE (reference sequence). CDR3 bases: TGTGCCAGCAGCAGTGGACCTCTCCAAGAGACCCAGTACTTC. It is translated as CASSSGPLQETQYF.

This clone has a handful of counts. This sequence joins TRBV19 and TRBJ1-1, with 9 bases matching TRBD1. The CDR3 has 15 residues. Losses at the gene ends were 4 bases for V and 4 bases for J; bases not matched to a gene: 7. Germline V gene data show CDR1 as LNHDA and CDR2 as SQIVND (reference sequence). The CDR3 protein is CASSTGTGIGTEAFF. The DNA of the CDR3 is TGTGCCAGTAGTACAGGGACAGGGATTGGCACTGAAGCTTTCTTT.

The chain recombines TRBV7-2 with TRBJ2-4; 7 bases map to TRBD2. The length of the CDR3 is 14 residues. The V gene end was trimmed by 3 bases and the J gene end by 5 bases; junction bases not matched to a gene: 4. CDR1 is SGHTA and CDR2 is FQGNSA in the germline V gene. As DNA, the CDR3 is TGTGCCAGCAGCTTTGGACTAGTGGAAAACATTCAGTACTTC. Translating gives CASSFGLVENIQYF.

The V call is TRBV12-5, the J call TRBJ1-5; D gene ambiguous. V was shortened by 7 bases and J by 0 bases, with 10 bases between the two germline ends. The CDR3 is 14 residues long. CDR1 is LGHNT and CDR2 is FRNRAP in the germline V gene. The DNA for the CDR3 is TGTGCTAGTGCCCTAGCGGGTAGCAATCAGCCCCAGCATTTT. Amino acids: CASALAGSNQPQHF.

For this clone: Being one base from a much bigger clone, this may be a read error. This same CDR3 is encoded by further DNA sequences in the sample. This chain uses TRBV5-1 with TRBJ2-7, with unresolved D. The ends were cut back, 3 bases at V and 0 bases at J, with 4 bases in the middle. The CDR3 loop spans 12 amino acids. From germline, CDR1 is SGHRS and CDR2 YFSETQ. The CDR3 protein is CASSSSSYEQYF. For the CDR3, the DNA is TGCGCCAGCAGCTCGAGCTCCTACGAGCAGTACTTC. Full variable domain (missing parts from reference TRBV5-1 and TRBJ2-7): KAGVTQTPRYLIKTRGQQVTLSCSPISGHRSVSWYQQTPGQGLQFLFEYFSETQRNKGNFPGRFSGRQFSNSRSEMNVSTLELGDSALYLCASSSSSYEQYFGPGTRLTVT.

V gene TRBV18 combines with J gene TRBJ1-4; perhaps TRBD1 as D (6 bases). The germline gives CDR1 KGHSH, CDR2 LQKENI. The CDR3 length is 17 residues. Deletions cut 3 bases from V and 0 bases from J, with 14 bases between. The CDR3 coding sequence is TGTGCCAGCTCACCTAGGCAGGGGAGTGCAACTAATGAAAAACTGTTTTTT. This sequence encodes CASSPRQGSATNEKLFF.

The chain combines TRBV28 with TRBJ1-2; D is possibly TRBD1 (5 bases). V shed 7 bases and J shed 1 base, with 16 bases lying between them. The CDR3 has 15 amino acids. Germline values: CDR1 MDHEN, CDR2 SYDVKM. In DNA, the CDR3 is TGTGCCAGCACCTTGGGAGGGGAAATTAACTATGGCTACACCTTC. It specifies CASTLGGEINYGYTF.

This clone appeared a few times. The V and J genes are TRBV7-2 and TRBJ2-3; D ambiguous. With 2 bases removed from V and 0 bases from J, the gap between germline ends came to 9 bases. This CDR3 spans 15 amino acids. Germline CDR1 and CDR2: SGHTA and FQGNSA. The CDR3 here is CASSLSQTSTDTQYF. DNA of the CDR3: TGTGCCAGCAGCTTAAGCCAAACTAGCACAGATACGCAGTATTTT.

This chain connects TRBV9 to TRBJ1-3; 10 nucleotides agree with TRBD1. Germline trimming cut 4 bases from V and 0 bases from J; bases unmatched to any gene: 7. The CDR3 runs 17 residues. The germline gives CDR1 SGDLS, CDR2 YYNGEE. The CDR3 is CASSLTGGQISGNTIYF. Here the CDR3 DNA reads TGTGCCAGCAGCCTGACAGGGGGCCAAATCTCTGGAAACACCATATATTTT.

DNA of the CDR3: TGTGCCAGCAGCTTAACAGGGATTCGGCGGACTGAAGCTTTCTTT. Its protein product is CASSLTGIRRTEAFF. The chain carries TRBV7-3 and TRBJ1-1; D is ambiguous. With 0 bases removed from V and 5 bases from J, the gap between germline ends came to 13 bases. Looked up from germline, CDR1 is SGHTA and CDR2 is FQGTGA. The CDR3 is 15 amino acids.

This clone was recorded a few times. This chain joins TRBV5-1 and TRBJ2-3; TRBD1 matches 7 bases. With V trimmed by 0 bases and J by 2 bases, 15 bases remained unmatched. There are 19 residues in the CDR3. Per the germline V gene, CDR1 is SGHRS and CDR2 is YFSETQ. The CDR3 loop reads CASSLGQGFTYYPTDTQYF. The CDR3 bases are TGCGCCAGCAGCTTGGGACAGGGTTTCACTTACTATCCCACAGATACGCAGTATTTT.

This clone was counted only a few times. At the DNA level, this CDR3 is encoded by other sequences in the same sample as well. V gene TRBV6-4 combines with J gene TRBJ2-3; TRBD2 agrees at 7 bases. Germline V gene sequence: CDR1 MRHNA, CDR2 SNTAGT. The CDR3 loop spans 15 amino acids. V gave up 2 bases and J gave up 3 bases; unmatched junction bases: 5. The CDR3 DNA reads as TGTGCCAGCAGTGACGCTAGCGGCTCGACAGATACGCAGTATTTT. Translation: CASSDASGSTDTQYF.

This clone occurred a few times. This chain uses TRBV30 with TRBJ2-5; 7 bases map to TRBD1. There are 13 residues in the CDR3. Germline V gene sequence: CDR1 GTSNPN, CDR2 SVGIG (reference sequence). J lost 6 bases, V lost 1 base, and 5 bases had no gene match. DNA for the CDR3: TGTGCCTGGAGTGCAGGGGGTACGCAGACCCAGTACTTC. This translates into CAWSAGGTQTQYF. The variable domain in full, with the rest retrieved from reference TRBV30 and TRBJ2-5, is SQTIHQWPATLVQPVGSPLSLECTVEGTSNPNLYWYRQAAGRGLQLLFYSVGIGQISSEVPQNLSASRPQDRQFILSSKKLLLSDSGFYLCAWSAGGTQTQYFGPGTRLLVL.

The J gene is TRBJ1-4, the V gene TRBV7-9, with D uncertain. In germline, CDR1 is SEHNR, CDR2 FQNEAQ (reference sequence). Trimming removed 1 base at V and 5 bases at J, with 8 bases between. The CDR3 sequence is 14 residues long. The chain's CDR3 is CASSLGELNEKLFF. The CDR3 nucleotides are TGTGCCAGCAGCTTAGGGGAGTTGAATGAAAAACTGTTTTTT.